The next 7 T cell receptor beta chains were all read from a single sample in a study of Graves' ophthalmopathy and Graves' hyperthyroidism. RNA transcripts were the template, and TCR beta CDR3 regions were amplified from them. In the first round, RT-PCR was carried out with HTBI primers, and a multiplex PCR formed the second round. TCRdb re-analysed the multiplex PCR reads in MiXCR, keeping a single row per CDR3 protein. The profile shows roughly 400,000 distinct CDR3 sequences, around 19% of them singletons. Sequencing was done on a sample of peripheral blood. These receptors were obtained from a young woman with Graves' ophthalmopathy.

This clonotype came up many times. The conserved phenylalanine or tryptophan is not found at the CDR3 terminus, so this likely reflects a read error. The chain recombines TRBV6-5 with TRBJ1-1; D remains ambiguous. The V gene's germline CDR1 is MNHEY and CDR2 SVGAGI. Between the trimmed V and J ends, which lost 5 bases and 3 bases, there was a span of 13 bases. CDR3 size: 14 residues. The CDR3, as DNA: TGTGCCAGCAGTCGACCCACTCCGGACACTGAAGCTTTCTCT. Amino acid sequence: CASSRPTPDTEAFS.

This clonotype was detected ten times or more. The rearrangement uses TRBV9 and TRBJ1-1; the match to TRBD1 covers 7 bases. J was trimmed by 5 bases and V by 7 bases; bases with no gene match: 8. Looked up from germline, CDR1 is SGDLS and CDR2 is YYNGEE. The CDR3 length is 13 residues. CDR3 sequence: CASEPGGSTEAFF. CDR3 sequence (DNA): TGTGCCAGCGAACCAGGGGGTAGTACTGAAGCTTTCTTT.

This clonotype came up many times. The chain links TRBV6-1 to TRBJ1-6; no reliable D call. Germline V CDR1 and CDR2: MNHNS, SASEGT. V dropped 0 bases and J dropped 12 bases, with 6 bases sitting between them. This CDR3 has 12 amino acids. This CDR3 is CASSEATGPLHF. The CDR3 region has the DNA TGTGCCAGCAGTGAAGCTACCGGACCCCTCCACTTT.

This clonotype occurred many times. CDR3 sequence (DNA): TGTGCCAGCAGCCCCGTCGGGGACAGATCCTACGAGCAGTACTTC. Translating it yields CASSPVGDRSYEQYF. The chain is built from TRBV7-2 and TRBJ2-7; 7 nucleotides align to TRBD1. Looked up from germline, CDR1 is SGHTA and CDR2 is FQGNSA. The CDR3 loop spans 15 amino acids. The V and J ends lost 5 bases and 1 base, in that order; junction bases with no gene match: 8.

A remark on this clonotype: At one end, the junction sequence differs from germline, possibly due to a read error. The chain is built from TRBV7-2 and TRBJ2-5; D gene uncertain. There are 12 residues in the CDR3. CDR1 is SGHTA, CDR2 FQGNSA, per germline. The CDR3 DNA follows: TGTGCCGGCAGCTTATGCCGCATGACCCAGTACTTC. Translated, it gives CAGSLCRMTQYF.

This clonotype was counted many times. V is TRBV7-2 and J is TRBJ1-2; D is unresolved. Germline values: CDR1 SGHTA, CDR2 FQGNSA. The CDR3 sequence is 14 residues long. Trimming took off 2 bases at V and 4 bases at J, with 11 bases between the two ends. CDR3 in DNA: TGTGCCAGCAGCTTACAGCCGGGCTCCTATGGCTACACCTTC. Its translation: CASSLQPGSYGYTF.

This clonotype was detected many times. The rearrangement uses TRBV12-5 and TRBJ2-2; perhaps TRBD2 as D (5 bases). The CDR3 runs to 12 residues. Germline CDR1 is LGHNT and CDR2 is FRNRAP. The V end was cut by 8 bases, the J end by 6 bases, with 10 bases between. The CDR3 protein is CASRDGPGELFF. Written as DNA, the CDR3 is TGTGCTAGTCGGGATGGGCCCGGGGAGCTGTTTTTT.